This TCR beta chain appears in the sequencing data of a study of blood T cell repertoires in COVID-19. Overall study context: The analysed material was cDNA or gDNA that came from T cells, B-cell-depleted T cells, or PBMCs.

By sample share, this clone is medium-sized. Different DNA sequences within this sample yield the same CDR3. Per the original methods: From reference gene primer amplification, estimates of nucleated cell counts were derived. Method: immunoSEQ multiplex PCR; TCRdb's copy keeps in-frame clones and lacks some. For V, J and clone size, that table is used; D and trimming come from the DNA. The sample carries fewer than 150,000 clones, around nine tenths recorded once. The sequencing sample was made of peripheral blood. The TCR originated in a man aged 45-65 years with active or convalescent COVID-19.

In DNA form, the CDR3 reads TGTGCCAGCAGCCCCCGAGATTTTAATGAAAAACTGTTTTTT. This encodes CASSPRDFNEKLFF. The rearrangement links TRBV7-2 to TRBJ1-4; D gene uncertain. The germline V gene encodes CDR1 SGHTA and CDR2 FQGNSA. The V end was cut by 5 bases, the J end by 4 bases, with 11 bases between. The CDR3 length is 14 residues.